The rows below give T cell receptor beta chains drawn from one sample of a study of cytomegalovirus exposure and HLA in healthy donors. TCRdb's table, derived via immunoSEQ multiplex PCR, lists solely in-frame clones and lacks some. The data contain around 60,000 clones, around 95% of them singletons. What was sequenced was PBMCs. The receptors originated from a man younger than 35 in good health and CMV-seropositive. The CDR3 runs from the conserved cysteine through the conserved F or W. Each record gives: CDR3 protein, CDR3 DNA, clone size, J gene, V gene, D gene. The D gene is left open where the match is weak. For some rows the clone size is stated as once, few or many, or as a class when expanded; others skip it.

cdr3_aa: CASSNARSSGNTIYF; cdr3_nt: TGTGCCAGCAGCAATGCTAGATCCTCTGGAAACACCATATATTTT; clone_size: NA; j_call: TRBJ1-3; v_call: TRBV7-2; d_call: NA
cdr3_aa: CASSSPRPLADTQYF; cdr3_nt: TGTGCCAGCAGCTCCCCCAGGCCCCTCGCAGATACGCAGTATTTT; clone_size: NA; j_call: TRBJ2-3; v_call: TRBV7-2; d_call: NA
cdr3_aa: CASSRTGGYTF; cdr3_nt: TGTGCCAGCAGCCGAACGGGTGGCTACACCTTC; clone_size: NA; j_call: TRBJ1-2; v_call: TRBV7-9; d_call: NA
cdr3_aa: CASSLSVGQGEETQYF; cdr3_nt: TGCGCCAGCAGCTTGAGCGTCGGACAGGGGGAAGAGACCCAGTACTTC; clone_size: NA; j_call: TRBJ2-5; v_call: TRBV5-1; d_call: TRBD1
cdr3_aa: CASRGEITDTQYF; cdr3_nt: TGTGCCAGCAGGGGAGAGATCACAGATACGCAGTATTTT; clone_size: NA; j_call: TRBJ2-3; v_call: TRBV28; d_call: NA
cdr3_aa: CASSGHRGNQPQHF; cdr3_nt: TGTGCCAGCAGTGGCCACAGGGGAAATCAGCCCCAGCATTTT; clone_size: NA; j_call: TRBJ1-5; v_call: TRBV6-6; d_call: TRBD1
cdr3_aa: CASSIRQGLSNQPQHF; cdr3_nt: TGTGCCAGTAGTATACGACAGGGTCTTAGCAATCAGCCCCAGCATTTT; clone_size: NA; j_call: TRBJ1-5; v_call: TRBV19; d_call: TRBD1
cdr3_aa: CASSLGTGSWSDTQYF; cdr3_nt: TGTGCCAGCAGTTTAGGGACCGGGAGTTGGTCAGATACGCAGTATTTT; clone_size: NA; j_call: TRBJ2-3; v_call: TRBV27; d_call: NA
cdr3_aa: CASSEQTGAGNTIYF; cdr3_nt: TGTGCCAGCAGTGAACAGACAGGGGCCGGAAACACCATATATTTT; clone_size: NA; j_call: TRBJ1-3; v_call: TRBV6-1; d_call: TRBD1
cdr3_aa: CASSHPRTGGYSNQPQHF; cdr3_nt: TGCGCCAGCAGCCACCCTAGGACAGGAGGTTATAGCAATCAGCCCCAGCATTTT; clone_size: NA; j_call: TRBJ1-5; v_call: TRBV4-1; d_call: TRBD1
cdr3_aa: CASTTGKTMNTEAFF; cdr3_nt: TGTGCCAGCACCACCGGGAAAACGATGAACACTGAAGCTTTCTTT; clone_size: NA; j_call: TRBJ1-1; v_call: TRBV19; d_call: NA
cdr3_aa: CASSIRRGTETQYF; cdr3_nt: TGTGCCAGTAGTATACGGCGGGGGACAGAGACCCAGTACTTC; clone_size: NA; j_call: TRBJ2-5; v_call: TRBV19; d_call: TRBD2
cdr3_aa: CASSSQGGYGYTF; cdr3_nt: TGTGCCAGCAGCTCGCAAGGGGGTTATGGCTACACCTTC; clone_size: NA; j_call: TRBJ1-2; v_call: TRBV11-3; d_call: NA
cdr3_aa: CASSLGQPRVLTF; cdr3_nt: TGTGCCAGCAGCTTAGGACAGCCCCGGGTCCTGACTTTC; clone_size: NA; j_call: TRBJ2-6; v_call: TRBV7-2; d_call: NA
cdr3_aa: CASSAYRRNTEAFF; cdr3_nt: TGTGCCAGCAGTGCGTATAGGAGGAACACTGAAGCTTTCTTT; clone_size: NA; j_call: TRBJ1-1; v_call: TRBV27; d_call: NA
cdr3_aa: CASSGQGTGELFF; cdr3_nt: TGCGCCAGCAGTGGACAGGGTACCGGGGAGCTGTTTTTT; clone_size: NA; j_call: TRBJ2-2; v_call: TRBV10-1; d_call: TRBD1
cdr3_aa: CASSYLGEAGGYEQYF; cdr3_nt: TGTGCCAGCAGTTACCTTGGGGAGGCCGGAGGGTACGAGCAGTACTTC; clone_size: once; j_call: TRBJ2-7; v_call: TRBV6-6; d_call: NA
cdr3_aa: CASSPRLGADTQYF; cdr3_nt: TGTGCCAGCAGCCCACGACTAGGGGCGGATACGCAGTATTTT; clone_size: NA; j_call: TRBJ2-3; v_call: TRBV9; d_call: NA
cdr3_aa: CASSSSAQVYNSPLHF; cdr3_nt: TGTGCCAGCAGCTCGTCAGCCCAGGTCTATAATTCACCCCTCCACTTT; clone_size: NA; j_call: TRBJ1-6; v_call: TRBV11-1; d_call: NA
cdr3_aa: CASSSGGQLNTEAFF; cdr3_nt: TGTGCCAGCAGTTCAGGGGGACAGTTGAACACTGAAGCTTTCTTT; clone_size: NA; j_call: TRBJ1-1; v_call: TRBV28; d_call: TRBD1
cdr3_aa: CASKISGLRDEQYF; cdr3_nt: TGTGCCAGCAAAATCTCGGGACTTCGGGACGAGCAGTACTTC; clone_size: NA; j_call: TRBJ2-7; v_call: TRBV6-6; d_call: NA
cdr3_aa: CAISESGTLLAEKLFF; cdr3_nt: TGTGCCATCAGTGAGTCCGGGACACTTTTAGCTGAAAAACTGTTTTTT; clone_size: NA; j_call: TRBJ1-4; v_call: TRBV10-3; d_call: NA
cdr3_aa: CASRPGTGDEKLFF; cdr3_nt: TGTGCCAGCAGACCCGGGACAGGGGATGAAAAACTGTTTTTT; clone_size: NA; j_call: TRBJ1-4; v_call: TRBV6-5; d_call: TRBD1
cdr3_aa: CAWATSYNEQFF; cdr3_nt: TGTGCCTGGGCGACATCTTACAATGAGCAGTTCTTC; clone_size: NA; j_call: TRBJ2-1; v_call: TRBV30; d_call: NA
cdr3_aa: CASGFPGQGFIEQFF; cdr3_nt: TGTGCTAGTGGTTTTCCGGGACAGGGGTTCATTGAGCAGTTCTTC; clone_size: NA; j_call: TRBJ2-1; v_call: TRBV12-5; d_call: TRBD1
cdr3_aa: CASSQDPGTGSFEQYF; cdr3_nt: TGCGCCAGCAGCCAAGATCCGGGCACAGGGAGTTTCGAGCAGTACTTC; clone_size: NA; j_call: TRBJ2-7; v_call: TRBV4-3; d_call: NA
cdr3_aa: CASSLTAGAPGEQYF; cdr3_nt: TGTGCCAGCAGCTTAACGGCAGGGGCTCCGGGGGAGCAGTACTTC; clone_size: NA; j_call: TRBJ2-7; v_call: TRBV7-3; d_call: NA
cdr3_aa: CASSVGFGGDYGYTF; cdr3_nt: TGTGCCAGCAGCGTTGGCTTCGGGGGGGATTATGGCTACACCTTC; clone_size: NA; j_call: TRBJ1-2; v_call: TRBV9; d_call: NA
cdr3_aa: CASSYPSGTANTEAFF; cdr3_nt: TGTGCCAGCAGTTACCCAAGTGGGACAGCGAACACTGAAGCTTTCTTT; clone_size: NA; j_call: TRBJ1-1; v_call: TRBV28; d_call: TRBD1
cdr3_aa: CSVVQDRGTGELFF; cdr3_nt: TGCAGCGTTGTCCAGGACAGGGGCACCGGGGAGCTGTTTTTT; clone_size: NA; j_call: TRBJ2-2; v_call: TRBV29-1; d_call: TRBD1
cdr3_aa: CASSQESPGHYGYTF; cdr3_nt: TGCGCCAGCAGCCAAGAGTCACCGGGTCACTATGGCTACACCTTC; clone_size: NA; j_call: TRBJ1-2; v_call: TRBV4-3; d_call: NA
cdr3_aa: CASSLTYEQYF; cdr3_nt: TGTGCCAGCAGCCTAACCTACGAGCAGTACTTC; clone_size: NA; j_call: TRBJ2-7; v_call: TRBV11-2; d_call: NA
cdr3_aa: CASSLVGGPGYTF; cdr3_nt: TGTGCCAGCAGCTTAGTCGGAGGGCCTGGCTACACCTTC; clone_size: NA; j_call: TRBJ1-2; v_call: TRBV7-2; d_call: NA
cdr3_aa: CASSLRGSVQPQHF; cdr3_nt: TGTGCCAGCAGTTTAAGGGGATCGGTTCAGCCCCAGCATTTT; clone_size: NA; j_call: TRBJ1-5; v_call: TRBV28; d_call: NA
cdr3_aa: CASSFYKQYF; cdr3_nt: TGTGCCAGCAGCTTTTATAAGCAGTACTTC; clone_size: NA; j_call: TRBJ2-7; v_call: TRBV7-8; d_call: NA
cdr3_aa: CASSLLGVHSPLHF; cdr3_nt: TGTGCCAGCAGCTTATTAGGGGTCCATTCACCCCTCCACTTT; clone_size: NA; j_call: TRBJ1-6; v_call: TRBV11-2; d_call: NA
cdr3_aa: CATSKPGQGSEGYTF; cdr3_nt: TGTGCCACCAGCAAACCCGGACAGGGCTCGGAGGGCTACACCTTC; clone_size: NA; j_call: TRBJ1-2; v_call: TRBV15; d_call: TRBD1
cdr3_aa: CAWSVSGLYSGNTIYF; cdr3_nt: TGTGCCTGGAGTGTATCGGGTCTTTACTCTGGAAACACCATATATTTT; clone_size: once; j_call: TRBJ1-3; v_call: TRBV30; d_call: NA
cdr3_aa: CASSTPAGGPRATYEQYF; cdr3_nt: TGTGCCAGTAGTACTCCAGCGGGAGGGCCGCGGGCCACCTACGAGCAGTACTTC; clone_size: NA; j_call: TRBJ2-7; v_call: TRBV19; d_call: TRBD2
cdr3_aa: CASSLGTTDTQYF; cdr3_nt: TGTGCCAGCAGCTTGGGGACTACAGATACGCAGTATTTT; clone_size: NA; j_call: TRBJ2-3; v_call: TRBV5-6; d_call: NA
cdr3_aa: CASSPQGGYEQYF; cdr3_nt: TGTGCCAGCTCACCACAGGGGGGGTACGAGCAGTACTTC; clone_size: NA; j_call: TRBJ2-7; v_call: TRBV18; d_call: NA
cdr3_aa: CASSLNTASSTDTQYF; cdr3_nt: TGTGCCAGCAGCTTAAATACAGCCTCTAGCACAGATACGCAGTATTTT; clone_size: NA; j_call: TRBJ2-3; v_call: TRBV7-9; d_call: NA
cdr3_aa: CASSEEQYLYEQYF; cdr3_nt: TGTGCCAGCAGTGAAGAACAGTACCTCTACGAGCAGTACTTC; clone_size: NA; j_call: TRBJ2-7; v_call: TRBV6-1; d_call: NA